One T cell receptor beta chain is described in this entry. Between the trimmed V and J ends, which lost 3 bases and 7 bases, there was a span of 10 bases. CDR1 is SEHNR, CDR2 FQNEAQ, per germline (reference sequence). The CDR3 contains 12 residues. This specimen comes from a study of CD8+CD57+ T cells in acquired aplastic anemia. Profiling that covered TCR beta VDJ and CDR3 relied on genomic DNA as its template. Using its own MiXCR run on the reads, TCRdb lists one record per CDR3 protein. The sample has about 110,000 distinct CDR3 sequences, roughly 50% seen once. This TCR was recovered from a human donor in good health, serving as a control. V usage is TRBV7-9 and J usage is TRBJ2-7; unclear D gene. Sequences were obtained from sorted CD4+, CD8+, or CD8+CD57+ T cells (not recorded which) from PBMCs. CDR3 residues: CASSFPSGEQYF. The CDR3 DNA reads TGTGCCAGCAGCTTCCCCTCAGGAGAGCAGTACTTC.